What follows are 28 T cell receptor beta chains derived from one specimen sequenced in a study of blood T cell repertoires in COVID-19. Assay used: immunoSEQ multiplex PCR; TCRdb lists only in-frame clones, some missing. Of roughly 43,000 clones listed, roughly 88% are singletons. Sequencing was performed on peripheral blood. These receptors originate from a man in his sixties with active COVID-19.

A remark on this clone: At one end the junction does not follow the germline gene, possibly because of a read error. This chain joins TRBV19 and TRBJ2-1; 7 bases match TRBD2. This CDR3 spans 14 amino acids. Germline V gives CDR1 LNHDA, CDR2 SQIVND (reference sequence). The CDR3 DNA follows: TGTGCCAGTAGCTCTAGCGGATCCTCCAATGAGCAGTTCTTC. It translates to CASSSSGSSNEQFF.

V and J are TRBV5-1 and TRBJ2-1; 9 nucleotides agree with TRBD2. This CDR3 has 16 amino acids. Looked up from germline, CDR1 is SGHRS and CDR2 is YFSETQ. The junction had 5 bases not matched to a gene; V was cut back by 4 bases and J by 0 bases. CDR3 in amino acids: CASSPRLAVSYNEQFF. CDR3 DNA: TGCGCCAGCAGCCCCCGACTAGCGGTCTCCTACAATGAGCAGTTCTTC.

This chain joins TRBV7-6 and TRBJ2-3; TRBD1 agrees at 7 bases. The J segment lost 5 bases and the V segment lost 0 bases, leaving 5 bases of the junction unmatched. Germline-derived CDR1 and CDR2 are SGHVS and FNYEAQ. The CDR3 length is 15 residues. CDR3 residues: CASSLAGGPGDTQYF. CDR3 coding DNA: TGTGCCAGCAGCTTAGCAGGGGGCCCTGGAGATACGCAGTATTTT.

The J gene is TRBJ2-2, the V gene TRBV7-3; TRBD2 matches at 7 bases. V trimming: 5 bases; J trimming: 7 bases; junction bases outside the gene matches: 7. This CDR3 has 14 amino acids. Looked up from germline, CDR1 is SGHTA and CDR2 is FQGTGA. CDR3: CASSPSGVDGELFF. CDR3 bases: TGTGCCAGCAGCCCGAGCGGGGTTGACGGGGAGCTGTTTTTT.

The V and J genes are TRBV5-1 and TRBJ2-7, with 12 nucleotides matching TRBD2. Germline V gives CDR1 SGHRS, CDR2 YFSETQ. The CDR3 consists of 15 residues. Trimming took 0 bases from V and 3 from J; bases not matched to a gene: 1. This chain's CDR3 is CASSLELAGGYEQYF. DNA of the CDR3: TGCGCCAGCAGCTTGGAACTAGCGGGAGGCTACGAGCAGTACTTC. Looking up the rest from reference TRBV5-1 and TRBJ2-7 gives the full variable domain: KAGVTQTPRYLIKTRGQQVTLSCSPISGHRSVSWYQQTPGQGLQFLFEYFSETQRNKGNFPGRFSGRQFSNSRSEMNVSTLELGDSALYLCASSLELAGGYEQYFGPGTRLTVT.

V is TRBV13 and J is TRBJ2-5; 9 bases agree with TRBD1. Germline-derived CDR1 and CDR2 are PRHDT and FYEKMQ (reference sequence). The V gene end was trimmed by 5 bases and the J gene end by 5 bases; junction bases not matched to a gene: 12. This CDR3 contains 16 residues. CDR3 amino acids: CASSLPGTGNGETQYF. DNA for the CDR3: TGTGCCAGCAGCCTACCCGGGACAGGGAACGGTGAGACCCAGTACTTC.

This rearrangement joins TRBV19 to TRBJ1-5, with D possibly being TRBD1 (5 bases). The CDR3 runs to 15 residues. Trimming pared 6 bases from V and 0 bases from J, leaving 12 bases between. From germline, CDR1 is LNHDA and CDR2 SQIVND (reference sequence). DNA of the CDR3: TGTGCCAGTAGGCGGGACTTCAATAGCAATCAGCCCCAGCATTTT. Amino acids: CASRRDFNSNQPQHF.

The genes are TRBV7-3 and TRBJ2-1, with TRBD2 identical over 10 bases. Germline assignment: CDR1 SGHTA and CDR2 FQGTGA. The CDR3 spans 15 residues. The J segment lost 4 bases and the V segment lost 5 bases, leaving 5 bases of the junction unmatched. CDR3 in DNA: TGTGCCAGCAGCGCAGGACTAGCGGTATACAATGAGCAGTTCTTC. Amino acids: CASSAGLAVYNEQFF.

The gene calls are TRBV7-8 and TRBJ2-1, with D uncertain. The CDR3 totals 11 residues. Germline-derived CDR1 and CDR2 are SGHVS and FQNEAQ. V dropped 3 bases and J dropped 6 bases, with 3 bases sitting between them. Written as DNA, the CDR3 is TGTGCCAGCAGCTTCGTCAATGAGCAGTTCTTC. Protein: CASSFVNEQFF.

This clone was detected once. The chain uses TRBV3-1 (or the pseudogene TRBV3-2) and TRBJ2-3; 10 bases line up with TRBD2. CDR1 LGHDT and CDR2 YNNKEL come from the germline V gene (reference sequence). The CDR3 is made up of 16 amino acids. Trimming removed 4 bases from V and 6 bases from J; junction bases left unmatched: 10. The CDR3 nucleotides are TGTGCCAGCAGCCCGGCAAGCGGGAGGGGGGAGGATACGCAGTATTTT. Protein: CASSPASGRGEDTQYF.

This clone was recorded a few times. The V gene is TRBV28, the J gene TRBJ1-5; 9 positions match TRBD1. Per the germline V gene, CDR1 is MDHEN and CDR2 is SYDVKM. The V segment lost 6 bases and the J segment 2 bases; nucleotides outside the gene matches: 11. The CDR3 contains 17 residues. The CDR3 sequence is CASRRSRDREGNQPQHF. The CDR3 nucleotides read TGTGCCAGCAGGAGATCGAGGGACAGGGAGGGCAATCAGCCCCAGCATTTT.

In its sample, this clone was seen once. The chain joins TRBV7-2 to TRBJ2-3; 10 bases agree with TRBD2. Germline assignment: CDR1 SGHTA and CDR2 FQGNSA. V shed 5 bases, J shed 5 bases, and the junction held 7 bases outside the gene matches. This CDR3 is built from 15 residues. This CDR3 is CASSPSSGSIDTQYF. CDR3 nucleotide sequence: TGTGCCAGCAGCCCCTCTAGCGGGAGTATAGATACGCAGTATTTT.

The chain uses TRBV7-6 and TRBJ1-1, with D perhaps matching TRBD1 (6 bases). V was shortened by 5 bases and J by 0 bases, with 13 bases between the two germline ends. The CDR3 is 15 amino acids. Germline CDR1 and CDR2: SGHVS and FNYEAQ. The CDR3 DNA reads TGTGCCAGCAGCAGCTTTGGGGGCCTGAACACTGAAGCTTTCTTT. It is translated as CASSSFGGLNTEAFF.

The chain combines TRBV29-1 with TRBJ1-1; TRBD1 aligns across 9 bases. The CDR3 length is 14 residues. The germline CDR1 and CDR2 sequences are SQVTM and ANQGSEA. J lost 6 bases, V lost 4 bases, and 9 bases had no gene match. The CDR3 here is CSVGNTGGISEAFF. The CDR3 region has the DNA TGCAGCGTTGGCAACACAGGGGGCATTTCTGAAGCTTTCTTT. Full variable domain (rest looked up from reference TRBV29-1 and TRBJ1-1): SAVISQKPSRDICQRGTSLTIQCQVDSQVTMMFWYRQQPGQSLTLIATANQGSEATYESGFVIDKFPISRPNLTFSTLTVSNMSPEDSSIYLCSVGNTGGISEAFFGQGTRLTVV.

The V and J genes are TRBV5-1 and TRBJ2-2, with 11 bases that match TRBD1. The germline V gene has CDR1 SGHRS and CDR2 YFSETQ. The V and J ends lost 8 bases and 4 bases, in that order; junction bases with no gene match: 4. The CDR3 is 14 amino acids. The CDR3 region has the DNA TGCGCCAGTACCGGGACAGGGGGCACCGGGGAGCTGTTTTTT. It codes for CASTGTGGTGELFF. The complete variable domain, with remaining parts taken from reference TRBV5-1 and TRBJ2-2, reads KAGVTQTPRYLIKTRGQQVTLSCSPISGHRSVSWYQQTPGQGLQFLFEYFSETQRNKGNFPGRFSGRQFSNSRSEMNVSTLELGDSALYLCASTGTGGTGELFFGEGSRLTVL.

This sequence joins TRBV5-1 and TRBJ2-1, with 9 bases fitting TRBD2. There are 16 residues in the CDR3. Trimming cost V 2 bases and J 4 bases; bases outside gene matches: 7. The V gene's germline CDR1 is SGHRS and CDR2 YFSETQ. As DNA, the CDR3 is TGCGCCAGCAGCTTTTTGGCGGGAGGGCCTTACAATGAGCAGTTCTTC. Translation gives CASSFLAGGPYNEQFF.

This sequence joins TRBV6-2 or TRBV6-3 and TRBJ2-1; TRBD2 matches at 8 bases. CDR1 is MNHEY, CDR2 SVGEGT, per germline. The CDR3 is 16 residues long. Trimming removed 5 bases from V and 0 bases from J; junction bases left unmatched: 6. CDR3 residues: CASSPHGRDSYNEQFF. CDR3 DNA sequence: TGTGCCAGCAGTCCCCACGGGAGGGACTCCTACAATGAGCAGTTCTTC.

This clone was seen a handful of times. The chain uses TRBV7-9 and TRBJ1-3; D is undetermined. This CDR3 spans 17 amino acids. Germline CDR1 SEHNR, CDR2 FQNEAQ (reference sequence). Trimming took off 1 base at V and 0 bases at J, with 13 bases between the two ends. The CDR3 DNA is TGTGCCAGCAGCTTAGATCGCCCAGGAAACTCTGGAAACACCATATATTTT. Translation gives CASSLDRPGNSGNTIYF.

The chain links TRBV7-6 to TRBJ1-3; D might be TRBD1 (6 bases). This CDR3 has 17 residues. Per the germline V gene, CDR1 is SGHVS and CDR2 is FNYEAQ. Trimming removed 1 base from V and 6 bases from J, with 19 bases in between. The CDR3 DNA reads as TGTGCCAGCAGCTTAGTGGCGGACAGCGTTACTGAAAACACCATATATTTT. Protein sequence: CASSLVADSVTENTIYF.

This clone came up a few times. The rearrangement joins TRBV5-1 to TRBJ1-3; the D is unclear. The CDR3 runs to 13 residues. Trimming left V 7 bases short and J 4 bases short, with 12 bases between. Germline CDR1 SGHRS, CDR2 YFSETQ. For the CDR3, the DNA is TGCGCCAGCTCCGGACTGGGAGGAAACACCATATATTTT. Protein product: CASSGLGGNTIYF.

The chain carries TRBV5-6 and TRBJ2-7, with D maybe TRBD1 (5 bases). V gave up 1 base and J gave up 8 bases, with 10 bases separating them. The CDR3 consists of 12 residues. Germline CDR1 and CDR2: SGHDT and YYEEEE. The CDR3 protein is CASSLKGVKQYF. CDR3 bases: TGTGCCAGCAGCTTGAAAGGGGTAAAGCAGTACTTC.

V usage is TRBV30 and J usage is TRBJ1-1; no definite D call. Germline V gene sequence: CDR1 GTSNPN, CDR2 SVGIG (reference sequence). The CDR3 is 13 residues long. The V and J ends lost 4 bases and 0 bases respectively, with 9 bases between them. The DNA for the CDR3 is TGTGCCTGGACCGGGAATATGAACACTGAAGCTTTCTTT. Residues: CAWTGNMNTEAFF.

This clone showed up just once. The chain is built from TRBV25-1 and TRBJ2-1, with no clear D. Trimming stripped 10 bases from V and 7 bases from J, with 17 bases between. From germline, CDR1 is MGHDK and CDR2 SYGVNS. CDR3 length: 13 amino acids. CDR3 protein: CATQLSVDNEQFF. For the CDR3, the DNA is TGTGCCACACAATTAAGTGTTGATAATGAGCAGTTCTTC.

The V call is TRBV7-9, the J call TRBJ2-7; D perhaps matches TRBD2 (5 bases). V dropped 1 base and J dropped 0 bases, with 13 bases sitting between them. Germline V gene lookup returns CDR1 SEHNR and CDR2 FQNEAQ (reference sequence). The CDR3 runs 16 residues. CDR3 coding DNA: TGTGCCAGCAGCTTAGTACTCGGGAAGACCTCCTACGAGCAGTACTTC. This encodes CASSLVLGKTSYEQYF. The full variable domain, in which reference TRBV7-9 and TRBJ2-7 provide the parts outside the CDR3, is DTGVSQNPRHKITKRGQNVTFRCDPISEHNRLYWYRQTLGQGPEFLTYFQNEAQLEKSRLLSDRFSAERPKGSFSTLEIQRTEQGDSAMYLCASSLVLGKTSYEQYFGPGTRLTVT.

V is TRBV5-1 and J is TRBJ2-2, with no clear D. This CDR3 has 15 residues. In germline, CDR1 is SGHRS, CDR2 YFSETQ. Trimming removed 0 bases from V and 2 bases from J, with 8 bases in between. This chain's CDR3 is CASSLGNTNTGELFF. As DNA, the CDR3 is TGCGCCAGCAGCTTGGGTAATACAAACACCGGGGAGCTGTTTTTT.

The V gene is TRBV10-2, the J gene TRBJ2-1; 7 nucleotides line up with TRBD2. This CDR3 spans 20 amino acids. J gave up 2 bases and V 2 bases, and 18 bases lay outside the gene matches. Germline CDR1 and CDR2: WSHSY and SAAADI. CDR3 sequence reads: CASSELGLAVSEGPYNEQFF. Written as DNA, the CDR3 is TGCGCCAGCAGTGAGCTGGGGCTAGCGGTGTCGGAGGGCCCCTACAATGAGCAGTTCTTC.

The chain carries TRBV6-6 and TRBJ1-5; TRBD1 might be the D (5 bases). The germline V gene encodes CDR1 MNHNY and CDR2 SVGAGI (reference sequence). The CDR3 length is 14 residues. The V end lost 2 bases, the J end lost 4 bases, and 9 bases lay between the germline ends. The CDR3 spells CASSYGALNQPQHF. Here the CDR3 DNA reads TGTGCCAGCAGTTACGGGGCCCTAAATCAGCCCCAGCATTTT.

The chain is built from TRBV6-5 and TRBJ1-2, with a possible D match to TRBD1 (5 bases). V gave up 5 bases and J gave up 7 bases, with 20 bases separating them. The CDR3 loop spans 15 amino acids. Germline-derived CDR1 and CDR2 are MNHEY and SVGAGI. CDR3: CASSNNFAGLGGYTF. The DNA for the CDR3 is TGTGCCAGCAGTAACAATTTTGCAGGGCTTGGTGGCTACACCTTC.